This T cell receptor beta chain originates from a study of human CD4 T cells and Enterobacteriaceae (dated by TCRdb to about 2020). Deep-level sequencing was performed on ex vivo total memory CD4+ samples, with a detection sensitivity of one cell in 200,000. The QIAamp DNA Micro Kit was used to extract genomic DNA from cell pellets, and the quantity and purity of the genomic DNA were checked by spectrophotometry. Amplification of TCR Vbeta CDR3 regions was performed with the immunoSEQ multiplex PCR assay. Sequencing of amplicons was performed on the Illumina HiSeq platform. Retrieved sequences were 87 nucleotides long and contained the CDR3 region. Concerning the study's data processing: Each unique productive TCR Vbeta nucleotide sequence counted as a clonotype and was quantified by productive template frequency from ImmunoSEQ Analyzer V3.0. A threshold at the top 5th percentile of each frequency-ranked repertoire was used to define expanded clonotypes. Repertoire overlap was computed as Chao-Jaccard with the R package fossil and visualized by nonmetric multidimensional scaling with the R package MASS. The immuneACCESS repertoire file appears here via TCRdb, limited to in-frame rearrangements. These files lack a portion of the clones; in checked studies, under half of the deficit traces to unresolved V genes, and the cause of the others is not known. That table supplies the V and J calls and clone size; D and trimming were determined from the DNA. Recorded for this sample are 25,000 to 30,000 clones; 70% to 90% of them occurred a single time. Roughly 0.96% of the sample comes from the top ten.

The germline ends are 2 bases apart after V is trimmed by 3 bases and J by 3 bases. CDR1 and CDR2, looked up from the germline V gene, are SGHTA and FQGNSA. The CDR3 contains 12 residues, cysteine and phenylalanine counted. Just the 36-base CDR3 DNA is kept, in frame starting at base 1. On this clone: Which antigen it targets is not known. Per-base qualities were not stored, and no clone one base away is much larger.

Memory CD4+ T cells, defined as all CD4+ cells other than CD45RA+CCR7+CD95- naive cells, were FACS-sorted on a FACSAria III to a purity of over 95%. Blood from healthy donors was obtained from blood donation centers in Switzerland. Positive selection with CD4 and CD14 magnetic microbeads was used to enrich total CD4+ T cells and monocytes. CD8+, CD14+, CD16+, CD56+, CD19+ and CD25-bright cells were excluded before sorting. To assess in vivo expansion of bacteria-reactive clonotypes, total memory CD4+ T cells from a couple of blood donors were sequenced directly ex vivo. Peripheral blood mononuclear cells were isolated from donor blood using Ficoll-Paque Plus. Paper-wide results and their limitations: In ex vivo samples, clonotypes with broad cross-reactivity seemed more expanded than specific clonotypes, as 11 of 19 and about 60% of the roughly 34 fell within the top 5%. Reactivity of ex vivo clonotypes was inferred only by matching nucleotide sequences to CFSE-low cultures from the same donors.

This chain is built from TRBV7-2 and TRBJ1-4, with no confidently assigned D gene. This TCR was recovered from a human donor in good health. The sequenced sample was memory CD4+ T cells from blood. The cell subset or site label corresponds to: total memory CD4 T cells sorted directly ex vivo, unstimulated. CDR3 region: CASSFSNEKLFF. The bases are TGTGCCAGCAGCTTTTCTAATGAAAAACTGTTTTTT.